Following are 27 T cell receptor beta chains from one sample sequenced in a study of radiotherapy plus CTLA-4 blockade in lung cancer. Clones were sequenced by immunoSEQ multiplex PCR, and TCRdb holds only the in-frame ones, with some missing. The profile shows about 36,000 clones, 55% to 80% of them singletons. The source material was peripheral blood, sampled from a patient treated with radiotherapy plus ipilimumab. The receptors shown here come from a human donor with non-small cell lung cancer who had stable disease on radiotherapy plus ipilimumab.

The chain recombines TRBV7-2 with TRBJ1-2, with D uncertain. The CDR3 runs 14 residues. V shed 2 bases and J shed 4 bases, with 11 bases lying between them. The germline V gene encodes CDR1 SGHTA and CDR2 FQGNSA. This CDR3 is CASSLSSGIYGYTF. The CDR3 coding sequence is TGTGCCAGCAGCTTAAGTTCGGGGATCTATGGCTACACCTTC.

The chain carries TRBV29-1 and TRBJ2-1; 7 positions agree with TRBD1. Germline CDR1 SQVTM, CDR2 ANQGSEA. V lost 6 bases and J lost 6; bases outside the gene matches: 5. The CDR3 loop spans 12 amino acids. This chain's CDR3 is CSVPGQSNEQFF. The DNA for the CDR3 is TGCAGCGTGCCGGGACAGAGCAATGAGCAGTTCTTC.

The sample holds one count of this clone. The same CDR3 arises from other DNA sequences in this sample as well. The chain uses TRBV19 and TRBJ2-6; maybe TRBD1 (6 bases). Trimming removed 2 bases at V and 4 bases at J, with 9 bases between. CDR3 length: 15 amino acids. CDR1 is LNHDA and CDR2 is SQIVND in the germline V gene (reference sequence). CDR3 sequence reads: CASSITGPGANVLTF. The CDR3 coding sequence is TGTGCCAGTAGTATAACAGGGCCAGGGGCCAACGTCCTGACTTTC. The full variable domain, rest sourced from reference TRBV19 and TRBJ2-6, is DGGITQSPKYLFRKEGQNVTLSCEQNLNHDAMYWYRQDPGQGLRLIYYSQIVNDFQKGDIAEGYSVSREKKESFPLTVTSAQKNPTAFYLCASSITGPGANVLTFGAGSRLTVL.

This clone appeared once. The chain uses TRBV27 and TRBJ1-3, with 8 bases identical to TRBD1. V shed 5 bases and J 1 base; nucleotides not matched to a gene: 13. This CDR3 has 18 residues. Germline V CDR1 and CDR2: MNHEY, SMNVEV (reference sequence). Here the CDR3 reads CASSLFKGQAQSGNTIYF. For the CDR3, the DNA is TGTGCCAGCAGTCTGTTTAAGGGACAGGCTCAGTCTGGAAACACCATATATTTT.

CDR3 nucleotides: TGTGCCAGCTCGCGGGCACTAGCGGGGGAAGAGACCCAGTACTTC. Amino acids: CASSRALAGEETQYF. The J gene is TRBJ2-5, the V gene TRBV18, with 11 positions matching TRBD2. Germline CDR1 and CDR2: KGHSH and LQKENI. This CDR3 is 15 amino acids long. Germline trimming cut 6 bases from V and 3 bases from J; bases unmatched to any gene: 6. Drawing the rest from reference TRBV18 and TRBJ2-5, the complete variable domain is NAGVMQNPRHLVRRRGQEARLRCSPMKGHSHVYWYRQLPEEGLKFMVYLQKENIIDESGMPKERFSAEFPKEGPSILRIQQVVRGDSAAYFCASSRALAGEETQYFGPGTRLLVL.

CDR3 amino acids: CASSPRDRGRSPLHF. CDR3 bases: TGTGCCAGCAGTCCCCGGGACAGGGGGAGGTCACCCCTCCACTTT. The chain joins TRBV28 to TRBJ1-6, with 11 bases aligning to TRBD1. Per the germline V gene, CDR1 is MDHEN and CDR2 is SYDVKM. V lost 5 bases to trimming and J lost 10 bases; unmatched junction nucleotides: 7. This CDR3 is 15 amino acids long.

The chain couples TRBV6-1 to TRBJ2-7, with TRBD2 as a possible D gene (6 bases). In germline, CDR1 is MNHNS, CDR2 SASEGT. The CDR3 runs to 15 residues. The germline V and J ends were trimmed by 5 bases and 6 bases, with 20 bases remaining between them. The CDR3 region is CASSSRGLGRLEQYF. Here the CDR3 DNA reads TGTGCCAGCAGTTCCCGGGGCCTAGGGAGGCTCGAGCAGTACTTC.

The chain employs TRBV19 and TRBJ2-1; D gene uncertain. This CDR3 has 15 residues. Trimming pared 5 bases from V and 0 bases from J, leaving 11 bases between. CDR1 and CDR2 from the germline V gene are LNHDA and SQIVND (reference sequence). The DNA for the CDR3 is TGTGCCAGTAGTGTTACCATGAGCTCCTACAATGAGCAGTTCTTC. Protein product: CASSVTMSSYNEQFF.

The V gene is TRBV5-1, the J gene TRBJ1-5; tentatively, D is TRBD1 (5 bases). V was shortened by 2 bases and J by 6 bases, with 12 bases between the two germline ends. This CDR3 has 14 amino acids. The germline V gene encodes CDR1 SGHRS and CDR2 YFSETQ. CDR3 region: CASSFHGGGQPQHF. Here the CDR3 DNA reads TGCGCCAGCAGCTTTCACGGGGGAGGTCAGCCCCAGCATTTT.

The chain combines TRBV5-6 with TRBJ2-1; 8 bases align to TRBD2. Trimming at V came to 4 bases and at J to 0 bases, leaving 6 bases not matched to a gene. The length of the CDR3 is 16 residues. Germline CDR1 reads SGHDT; CDR2 reads YYEEEE. This CDR3 reads CASSGGGGSSYNEQFF. The CDR3 region has the DNA TGTGCCAGCAGCGGCGGCGGGGGGAGCTCCTACAATGAGCAGTTCTTC.

J is TRBJ2-7 and V is TRBV18; a possible D gene is TRBD2 (5 bases). Germline loops: CDR1 KGHSH, CDR2 LQKENI. V lost 3 bases, J lost 2 bases, and 23 bases lay in between. The CDR3 is 18 residues long. CDR3 in amino acids: CASSPVRTSGIRAYEQYF. The CDR3 DNA reads TGTGCCAGCTCACCGGTTCGGACCTCCGGGATACGGGCCTACGAGCAGTACTTC.

The chain carries TRBV21-1 and TRBJ1-1; the DNA was not used to check the table's D call, TRBD1. TRBV21-1 is designated a pseudogene. This CDR3 has 18 amino acids. CDR3 in amino acids: CASSRSTGCRITNTEAFF. The DNA of the CDR3 is TGTGCCAGCAGCAGATCGACAGGGTGTCGGATAACGAACACTGAAGCTTTCTTT.

The chain combines TRBV6-6 with TRBJ1-6; no clear D. CDR3 length equals 13 residues. The germline CDR1 and CDR2 sequences are MNHNY and SVGAGI (reference sequence). Trimming stripped 7 bases from V and 7 bases from J, with 11 bases between. The CDR3 coding sequence is TGTGCCAGCACCCCACGGGAGAATTCACCCCTCCACTTT. This encodes CASTPRENSPLHF.

The V and J genes are TRBV2 and TRBJ1-5; unclear D gene. V shed 3 bases and J shed 0 bases, with 9 bases lying between them. The CDR3 runs to 15 residues. Germline V gene lookup returns CDR1 SNHLY and CDR2 FYNNEI. The CDR3 DNA reads TGTGCCAGCAGTGAGTCAGGTTATAGCAATCAGCCCCAGCATTTT. It encodes CASSESGYSNQPQHF. Complete variable domain (other parts from reference TRBV2 and TRBJ1-5): EPEVTQTPSHQVTQMGQEVILRCVPISNHLYFYWYRQILGQKVEFLVSFYNNEISEKSEIFDDQFSVERPDGSNFTLKIRSTKLEDSAMYFCASSESGYSNQPQHFGDGTRLSIL.

The chain links TRBV11-3 to TRBJ2-3; 11 nucleotides match TRBD1. The CDR3 has 15 amino acids. Germline CDR1 and CDR2: SGHNT and YENEEA. V lost 5 bases and J lost 4; bases outside the gene matches: 5. Written as DNA, the CDR3 is TGTGCCAGCAGCCCAGGACAGGGGGCCGCAGATACGCAGTATTTT. It is translated as CASSPGQGAADTQYF.

This chain connects TRBV10-2 to TRBJ2-3; 7 nucleotides align to TRBD2. The V gene end was trimmed by 2 bases and the J gene end by 2 bases; junction bases not matched to a gene: 4. Germline V gene data show CDR1 as WSHSY and CDR2 as SAAADI. The CDR3 contains 15 residues. The CDR3 DNA follows: TGCGCCAGCAGTGAGGCCAGCGGGGTCACAGATACGCAGTATTTT. It codes for CASSEASGVTDTQYF.

This clone occurred once. The gene calls are TRBV7-2 and TRBJ1-5; unclear D gene. CDR1 is SGHTA and CDR2 is FQGNSA in the germline V gene. Trimming took 5 bases from V and 6 from J, leaving 17 bases between them. The CDR3 consists of 15 residues. The CDR3 region is CASSLDPQRGQPQHF. Written as DNA, the CDR3 is TGTGCCAGCAGCCTGGACCCGCAACGGGGTCAGCCCCAGCATTTT. Full variable domain (missing parts from reference TRBV7-2 and TRBJ1-5): GAGVSQSPSNKVTEKGKDVELRCDPISGHTALYWYRQSLGQGLEFLIYFQGNSAPDKSGLPSDRFSAERTGGSVSTLTIQRTQQEDSAVYLCASSLDPQRGQPQHFGDGTRLSIL.

CDR3 coding DNA: TGTGCCATCAGTGCGGAGGCAGCCGTCACTCAGCCCCAGCATTTT. Amino acids: CAISAEAAVTQPQHF. V is TRBV10-3 and J is TRBJ1-5; D is ambiguous. V shed 4 bases and J shed 6 bases, with 16 bases lying between them. Germline assignment: CDR1 ENHRY and CDR2 SYGVKD. The CDR3 consists of 15 residues.

The chain couples TRBV14 to TRBJ1-3; possibly TRBD1 for D (5 bases). Germline lookup yields CDR1 SGHDN and CDR2 FVKESK. CDR3 size: 16 residues. V was clipped by 2 bases and J by 0 bases, with 11 bases between them. DNA of the CDR3: TGTGCCAGCAGCCAATGGGGGGGAAGCTCTGGAAACACCATATATTTT. Translation gives CASSQWGGSSGNTIYF. The full variable domain, its missing parts supplied by reference TRBV14 and TRBJ1-3, is EAGVTQFPSHSVIEKGQTVTLRCDPISGHDNLYWYRRVMGKEIKFLLHFVKESKQDESGMPNNRFLAERTGGTYSTLKVQPAELEDSGVYFCASSQWGGSSGNTIYFGEGSWLTVV.

This clone turned up a few times. This chain links TRBV7-6 with TRBJ1-2, with D possibly being TRBD1 (5 bases). Germline CDR1 reads SGHVS; CDR2 reads FNYEAQ. The CDR3 covers 16 residues. Trimming took off 1 base at V and 7 bases at J, with 19 bases between the two ends. CDR3: CASSLGVAEGIGGYTF. The CDR3 DNA follows: TGTGCCAGCAGCTTAGGTGTCGCGGAGGGGATTGGTGGCTACACCTTC.

The genes are TRBV6-6 and TRBJ2-7; D is possibly TRBD2 (7 bases). Germline values: CDR1 MNHNY, CDR2 SVGAGI (reference sequence). Trimming removed 2 bases at V and 2 bases at J, with 16 bases between. The CDR3 length is 16 residues. The CDR3 loop is CASSYPEGGPTYEQYF. In DNA, the CDR3 is TGTGCCAGCAGTTACCCCGAGGGGGGGCCCACCTACGAGCAGTACTTC.

V gene TRBV5-4 combines with J gene TRBJ2-3, with 8 bases fitting TRBD2. In germline, CDR1 is SGHNT, CDR2 YYREEE (reference sequence). The CDR3 consists of 15 residues. Losses at the gene ends were 4 bases for V and 0 bases for J; bases not matched to a gene: 4. The CDR3 protein is CASSLGLASTDTQYF. CDR3 in DNA: TGTGCCAGCAGCCTCGGACTAGCAAGCACAGATACGCAGTATTTT.

This sequence joins TRBV7-9 and TRBJ2-2, with D possibly matching TRBD1 (5 bases). Germline CDR1 and CDR2: SEHNR and FQNEAQ (reference sequence). The CDR3 has 13 amino acids. Trimming removed 5 bases at V and 7 bases at J, with 11 bases between. The CDR3 sequence is CASSNPGFGELFF. The CDR3 DNA is TGTGCCAGCAGCAACCCAGGGTTCGGGGAGCTGTTTTTT.

The DNA for the CDR3 is TGTGCCAGCAGTGACTGGCTAGCGGGGTCCTACGAGCAGTACTTC. It codes for CASSDWLAGSYEQYF. The chain recombines TRBV2 with TRBJ2-5; TRBD2 aligns across 9 bases. The J call may not be correct, given that the DNA end is closer to TRBJ2-7. CDR3 length: 15 residues. Germline V CDR1 and CDR2: SNHLY, FYNNEI.

The CDR3: CASSLGHPGGEQYF. The CDR3 DNA reads as TGTGCCAGCAGCTTGGGTCACCCGGGGGGCGAGCAGTACTTC. V is TRBV11-3 and J is TRBJ2-7, with TRBD2 matching 7 bases. The CDR3 has 14 amino acids. Trimming cost V 3 bases and J 6 bases; bases outside gene matches: 8. Germline loops: CDR1 SGHNT, CDR2 YENEEA.

The genes are TRBV19 and TRBJ1-5, with D possibly being TRBD1 (5 bases). Trimming pared 2 bases from V and 4 bases from J, leaving 15 bases between. Germline loops: CDR1 LNHDA, CDR2 SQIVND (reference sequence). The CDR3 runs to 16 residues. The CDR3 sequence: CASSISRRGLNQPQHF. The CDR3 coding sequence is TGTGCCAGTAGTATAAGTAGAAGGGGCCTAAATCAGCCCCAGCATTTT.

This clone was counted only a few times. The chain recombines TRBV14 with TRBJ1-5; tentative D call: TRBD1 (5 bases). Trimming left V 1 base short and J 5 bases short, with 9 bases between. The CDR3 extends over 14 amino acids. CDR1 and CDR2 from the germline V gene are SGHDN and FVKESK. Here the CDR3 DNA reads TGTGCCAGCAGCCAAGTAGGAGGGGATCAGCCCCAGCATTTT. It translates to CASSQVGGDQPQHF.